The 21 T cell receptor beta chains presented below share a single source sample, sequenced in a study of early T cells in non-severe SARS-CoV-2 infection (dated by TCRdb to the early 2020s). The protocol used for the library was 5' RACE. Data came from a NextSeq 500. TCRdb ran its own pipeline on the public reads, namely fastp trimming at Q25 and MiXCR clone calling, and kept in-frame beta chains. Duplicate CDR3 protein sequences are folded into a single record with the most common DNA and genes. The sample records tens of thousands of distinct CDR3 sequences, 9% to 15% of which are singletons. Approximately 3.9% of the sample is held by the ten biggest clonotypes. The sequencing sample was made of whole blood. The receptor source for this set is an adult who was a healthcare worker with PCR-confirmed SARS-CoV-2 infection or an uninfected control (not recorded which).

At least ten counts were recorded for this clonotype. J is TRBJ1-1 and V is TRBV7-9; weak D call: TRBD1 (5 bases). The CDR3 length is 16 residues. V gave up 2 bases and J gave up 0 bases, with 13 bases separating them. The germline V gene encodes CDR1 SEHNR and CDR2 FQNEAQ (reference sequence). CDR3 loop: CASSLQTDHMNTEAFF. The CDR3 bases are TGTGCCAGCAGCTTACAGACAGACCACATGAACACTGAAGCTTTCTTT.

This clonotype showed up many times. CDR3: CASSLVVSGNTIYF. The CDR3, as DNA: TGTGCCAGCAGTTTAGTGGTCTCTGGAAACACCATATATTTT. The gene calls are TRBV12-3 or TRBV12-4 and TRBJ1-3; D is ambiguous. With 1 base removed from V and 0 bases from J, the gap between germline ends came to 4 bases. CDR3 length: 14 residues.

The J gene is TRBJ1-4, the V gene TRBV12-2; whether TRBD1, the table's D call, matches the DNA was not checked. TRBV12-2 is a pseudogene locus. The CDR3 length is 16 residues. The DNA for the CDR3 is TGTGCAAGTCGCTTAGACCCGGGACAGGGTGTTGAAAAACTGTTTTTT. As protein: CASRLDPGQGVEKLFF.

This clonotype was detected ten times or more. The chain is built from TRBV20-1 and TRBJ2-1; D remains unclear. The germline CDR1 and CDR2 sequences are DFQATT and SNEGSKA (reference sequence). The CDR3 loop spans 14 amino acids. The ends were cut back, 7 bases at V and 0 bases at J, with 13 bases in the middle. The CDR3 region is CSVLRLSSYNEQFF. CDR3 sequence (DNA): TGCAGTGTCCTACGGTTAAGCTCCTACAATGAGCAGTTCTTC.

In its sample, this clonotype is medium-sized. This sequence joins TRBV18 and TRBJ1-5; D may be TRBD1 (6 bases). V gave up 7 bases and J gave up 9 bases, with 22 bases separating them. The CDR3 sequence is 15 residues long. The V gene's germline CDR1 is KGHSH and CDR2 LQKENI. The CDR3 DNA reads as TGTGCCAGCTTCAAGGTAGGACAGTGTCAAACGCCCCAGCATTTT. It is translated as CASFKVGQCQTPQHF.

V is TRBV15 and J is TRBJ2-2, with D unresolved. The CDR3 length is 14 residues. The V end lost 0 bases, the J end lost 5 bases, and 7 bases lay between the germline ends. Germline V lookup: CDR1 LNHNV, CDR2 YYDKDF (reference sequence). CDR3 loop: CATSRDRETGELFF. In DNA form, the CDR3 reads TGTGCCACCAGCAGAGATCGCGAGACCGGGGAGCTGTTTTTT.

This chain joins TRBV5-5 and TRBJ1-1; D not certain. The germline V gene has CDR1 SGHKS and CDR2 YYEKEE (reference sequence). V lost 1 base, J lost 7 bases, and 17 bases lay in between. This CDR3 comprises 15 residues. The CDR3 DNA reads TGTGCCAGCAGCTTGCCTGGGATCCCTCCAGGTGAAGCTTTCTTT. Its protein is CASSLPGIPPGEAFF.

The sample holds a few counts of this clonotype. The gene calls are TRBV6-5 and TRBJ2-1, with D maybe TRBD1 (6 bases). V was trimmed by 8 bases and J by 7 bases, leaving 12 bases between them. The germline gives CDR1 MNHEY, CDR2 SVGAGI. This CDR3 has 12 residues. CDR3 nucleotides: TGTGCCAGCCAGGGGAGCGAGAATGAGCAGTTCTTC. Its protein is CASQGSENEQFF.

Many counts were recorded for this clonotype. The CDR3 here is CASSPRDSGGQFF. Written as DNA, the CDR3 is TGTGCCAGCAGCCCCCGGGACTCCGGGGGGCAGTTCTTC. This rearrangement joins TRBV3-1 to TRBJ2-1, with D possibly matching TRBD2 (6 bases). This CDR3 has 13 amino acids. Trimming took off 4 bases at V and 12 bases at J, with 16 bases between the two ends. Per the germline V gene, CDR1 is LGHDT and CDR2 is YNNKEL (reference sequence).

This clonotype has a single count. Given a much more abundant clone one base away, this may be a read error. The chain has TRBV27 and TRBJ2-1; TRBD2 is a possible D gene (5 bases). The CDR3 extends over 14 amino acids. The germline gives CDR1 MNHEY, CDR2 SMNVEV (reference sequence). The CDR3 reads CASHTWRSYNKQFF. For the CDR3, the DNA is TGTGCCAGTCATACTTGGAGGTCCTACAATAAGCAGTTCTTC.

This clonotype was counted ten times or more. The rearrangement joins TRBV29-1 to TRBJ2-3, with 7 bases identical to TRBD2. Losses at the gene ends were 0 bases for V and 4 bases for J; bases not matched to a gene: 10. The germline V gene encodes CDR1 SQVTM and CDR2 ANQGSEA. CDR3 size: 16 residues. DNA of the CDR3: TGCAGCGTTGAAGATCCTCCGGGAGCGGGGTCAGATACGCAGTATTTT. Its protein product is CSVEDPPGAGSDTQYF.

The chain is built from TRBV6-5 and TRBJ2-3; 10 nucleotides agree with TRBD2. The germline gives CDR1 MNHEY, CDR2 SVGAGI. This CDR3 has 21 amino acids. V trimming: 4 bases; J trimming: 3 bases; junction bases outside the gene matches: 22. The chain's CDR3 is CASSSPPDRRSTSGVTDTQYF. CDR3 sequence (DNA): TGTGCCAGCAGTTCCCCCCCGGACAGAAGGAGTACTAGCGGGGTAACAGATACGCAGTATTTT.

In this sample, this clonotype turned up once. Sequence at one end of the junction differs from germline and may be a read error. The chain couples TRBV5-1 to TRBJ2-2, with D perhaps assigned TRBD1 or TRBD2 (5 bases each). The CDR3 runs to 14 residues. The V gene's germline CDR1 is SGHRS and CDR2 YFSETQ. The CDR3 here is CASSLGVNTGELYF. The DNA of the CDR3 is TGCGCCAGCAGCTTAGGGGTTAACACCGGGGAGCTGTATTTT.

The table lists this clonotype with many counts. This chain uses TRBV7-7 with TRBJ1-1; tentatively, D is TRBD1 (5 bases). Trimming cost V 8 bases and J 0 bases, with 10 bases left between them. From germline, CDR1 is SSHAT and CDR2 FNYEAQ (reference sequence). This CDR3 comprises 13 residues. The CDR3 bases are TGTGCCAGCTCAAAAGGGGTGAACACTGAAGCTTTCTTT. It translates to CASSKGVNTEAFF.

V and J are TRBV12-3 or TRBV12-4 and TRBJ2-3, with 9 positions matching TRBD2. Trimming at V came to 0 bases and at J to 3 bases, leaving 4 bases not matched to a gene. The CDR3 extends over 16 amino acids. CDR3 nucleotide sequence: TGTGCCAGCAGTTTAGCTAGCGGGAGTACGACAGATACGCAGTATTTT. Translation gives CASSLASGSTTDTQYF.

This clonotype showed up many times. The chain recombines TRBV20-1 with TRBJ2-3; 7 nucleotides agree with TRBD1. The CDR3 sequence is 10 residues long. V lost 8 bases to trimming and J lost 5 bases; unmatched junction nucleotides: 1. Germline values: CDR1 DFQATT, CDR2 SNEGSKA (reference sequence). The CDR3 sequence is CSRGRDTQYF. CDR3 sequence (DNA): TGCAGTAGGGGGCGAGATACGCAGTATTTT.

This clonotype has at least ten counts. The J gene is TRBJ2-3, the V gene TRBV7-2; TRBD2 aligns across 8 bases. Germline values: CDR1 SGHTA, CDR2 FQGNSA. This CDR3 is built from 16 residues. V lost 0 bases to trimming and J lost 4 bases; unmatched junction nucleotides: 6. The CDR3 region is CASSLALAEGADTQYF. Written as DNA, the CDR3 is TGTGCCAGCAGCTTAGCACTAGCGGAGGGCGCAGATACGCAGTATTTT.

This chain connects TRBV12-3 or TRBV12-4 to TRBJ1-6, with a weak D call TRBD1 (6 bases). The V end was cut by 3 bases, the J end by 6 bases, with 9 bases between. This CDR3 is 14 amino acids long. CDR3: CASSLGAGNSPLHF. Here the CDR3 DNA reads TGTGCCAGCAGTTTGGGGGCTGGTAATTCACCCCTCCACTTT.

Remarks on this clonotype: This may come from a read error, since a much larger clone is one base off. The chain recombines TRBV20-1 with TRBJ1-1; D ambiguous. Germline-derived CDR1 and CDR2 are DFQATT and SNEGSKA (reference sequence). The germline V and J ends were trimmed by 6 bases and 3 bases, with 20 bases remaining between them. The CDR3 contains 15 residues. CDR3 protein: CSAVPVGVWDTEAFF. The CDR3 DNA reads as TGCAGTGCCGTACCCGTCGGGGTATGGGACACTGAAGCTTTCTTT.

Comments on this clonotype: A single base separates this from a much larger clone, so it may be a read error. Since no conserved phenylalanine or tryptophan closes the CDR3, a read error is the likely cause. The chain carries TRBV7-2 and TRBJ2-3, with 11 positions matching TRBD2. The trim removed 4 bases at V and 4 bases at J, leaving 7 bases unmatched. Looked up from germline, CDR1 is SGHTA and CDR2 is FQGNSA. The CDR3 is 16 residues long. CDR3 coding DNA: TGTGCCAGCAGCTCGTTTAGCGGGAGGGCCTCAGATACGCAGTATATT. Residues: CASSSFSGRASDTQYI.

J is TRBJ2-3 and V is TRBV7-2; 7 nucleotides agree with TRBD2. There are 14 residues in the CDR3. Germline V CDR1 and CDR2: SGHTA, FQGNSA. The V gene end was trimmed by 8 bases and the J gene end by 2 bases; junction bases not matched to a gene: 7. CDR3 sequence: CASAPRDYTDTQYF. CDR3 in DNA: TGTGCCAGCGCCCCCAGGGACTACACAGATACGCAGTATTTT.